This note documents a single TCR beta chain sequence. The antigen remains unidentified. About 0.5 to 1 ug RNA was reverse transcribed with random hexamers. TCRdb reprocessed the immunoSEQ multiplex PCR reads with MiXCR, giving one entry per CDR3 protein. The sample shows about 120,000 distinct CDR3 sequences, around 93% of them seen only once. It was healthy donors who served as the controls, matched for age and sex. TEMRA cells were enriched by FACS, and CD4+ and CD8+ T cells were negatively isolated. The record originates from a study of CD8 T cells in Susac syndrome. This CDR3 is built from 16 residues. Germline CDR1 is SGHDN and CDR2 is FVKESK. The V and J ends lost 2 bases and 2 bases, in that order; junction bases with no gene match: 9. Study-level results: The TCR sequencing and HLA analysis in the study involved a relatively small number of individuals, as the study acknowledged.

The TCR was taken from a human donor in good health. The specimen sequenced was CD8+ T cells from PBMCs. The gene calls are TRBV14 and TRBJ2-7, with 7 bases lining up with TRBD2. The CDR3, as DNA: TGTGCCAGCAGCCAATCCCCGGGAGGCGGCACCTACGAGCAGTACTTC. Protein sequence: CASSQSPGGGTYEQYF.